The rows below give T cell receptor beta chains drawn from one sample of a study of beta chain features in type 1 diabetes. Clones were read by immunoSEQ multiplex PCR, and TCRdb kept only the in-frame ones, dropping some. Of about 290,000 clones in the sample, around 7.8% were seen once. The sample was central memory CD4+ T cells from blood. The receptors shown here come from a woman aged 18-29 years in good health. CDR3s include the opening cysteine and the closing phenylalanine or tryptophan. D genes are given only for firm matches. Size tells how often a clone was seen (once, few, many) or the class of an expanded clone, and some rows leave it out.

TRBJ1-1 | NA | NA | TRBV28 | CASSGGDTEAFF | TGTGCCAGCAGTGGCGGGGACACTGAAGCTTTCTTT
TRBJ2-7 | many | NA | TRBV18 | CASSATDYEQYF | TGTGCCAGCTCTGCGACAGACTACGAGCAGTACTTC
TRBJ1-2 | NA | NA | TRBV28 | CASSIRIGGYTF | TGTGCCAGCAGTATCAGGATCGGTGGCTACACCTTC
TRBJ2-7 | few | TRBD1 | TRBV5-1 | CASSLIGTGHSEQYF | TGCGCCAGCAGCTTAATCGGGACAGGACATTCCGAGCAGTACTTC
TRBJ1-6 | few | NA | TRBV25-1 | CASSDATGTLATSPLHF | TGTGCCAGCAGCGATGCCACGGGCACCTTAGCAACTTCACCCCTCCACTTT
TRBJ1-4 | NA | NA | TRBV5-1 | CASSLEGIEKLFF | TGCGCCAGCAGCTTGGAGGGAATTGAAAAACTGTTTTTT
TRBJ2-1 | few | NA | TRBV14 | CASSQDPSPGARFF | TGTGCCAGCAGCCAAGATCCTTCCCCCGGGGCGCGGTTCTTC
TRBJ1-2 | few | TRBD1 | TRBV7-3 | CASSLFGTITGTGEYYGYTF | TGTGCCAGCAGCTTATTCGGGACGATTACCGGGACAGGGGAATACTATGGCTACACCTTC
TRBJ2-1 | few | TRBD1 | TRBV4-2 | CASSRDRGPTYNEQFF | TGTGCCAGCAGCCGAGACAGGGGCCCTACCTACAATGAGCAGTTCTTC
TRBJ1-2 | NA | NA | TRBV25-1 | CASSALGDKGSRDGYTF | TGTGCCAGCAGTGCTCTGGGGGACAAGGGTTCTCGGGATGGCTACACCTTC
TRBJ2-3 | NA | TRBD2 | TRBV9 | CASTAGRSGGGKDTQYF | TGTGCCAGCACTGCAGGGCGGAGCGGGGGCGGTAAAGATACGCAGTATTTT